What follows are 23 T cell receptor beta chains derived from one specimen sequenced in a study of OX40 agonist ivuxolimab in advanced cancers. The protocol was immunoSEQ multiplex PCR, while the TCRdb copy is restricted to in-frame clones and leaves out a portion. The sample lists roughly 75,000 clones, over 75% occurring once. The sample in question was CD4+ or CD8+ T cells sorted from blood, obtained in a trial of the OX40 agonist ivuxolimab. The receptors stem from an adult with an advanced solid tumor such as melanoma, head and neck, liver or kidney cancer.

This chain links TRBV4-3 with TRBJ2-1; D unresolved. Germline V gives CDR1 LGHNA, CDR2 YSLEER. V was pared by 0 bases and J by 1 base, with 7 bases between. This CDR3 region has 15 residues. The CDR3 loop reads CASSQERPSYNEQFF. CDR3 in DNA: TGCGCCAGCAGCCAAGAAAGGCCGTCCTACAATGAGCAGTTCTTC.

The gene calls are TRBV28 and TRBJ1-1; tentative D call: TRBD1 (6 bases). The germline V gene encodes CDR1 MDHEN and CDR2 SYDVKM. The CDR3 has 14 amino acids. V gave up 4 bases and J gave up 0 bases, with 9 bases separating them. The CDR3 here is CASSWGGLNTEAFF. CDR3 DNA sequence: TGTGCCAGCAGTTGGGGGGGCCTGAACACTGAAGCTTTCTTT.

The rearrangement joins TRBV19 to TRBJ2-3; 12 bases align to TRBD2. The J segment lost 6 bases and the V segment lost 5 bases, leaving 9 bases of the junction unmatched. The CDR3 sequence is 16 residues long. Germline V gene lookup returns CDR1 LNHDA and CDR2 SQIVND (reference sequence). CDR3 sequence: CASSPRSSGRADTQYF. The CDR3 coding sequence is TGTGCCAGTAGTCCTCGTTCTAGCGGGAGGGCGGATACGCAGTATTTT.

This chain joins TRBV5-1 and TRBJ2-7, with D maybe TRBD1 (5 bases). This CDR3 is built from 16 residues. Germline V gene data show CDR1 as SGHRS and CDR2 as YFSETQ. The V and J ends lost 1 base and 3 bases respectively, with 17 bases between them. The DNA of the CDR3 is TGCGCCAGCAGCTTGCTGCCGGGTCAGGGTTTCTACGAGCAGTACTTC. Its protein product is CASSLLPGQGFYEQYF.

CDR3 bases: TGTGCCAGCAGTTTGTCACAGGGCGGGGTAGGAAAACTGTTTTTT. Encoded protein: CASSLSQGGVGKLFF. This chain uses TRBV28 with TRBJ1-4, with a possible D match to TRBD1 (6 bases). This CDR3 contains 15 residues. Germline loops: CDR1 MDHEN, CDR2 SYDVKM. V was cut by 3 bases and J by 10 bases, with 18 bases left in between.

A note on this clone: Other DNA sequences in the sample encode the same CDR3. The chain couples TRBV20-1 to TRBJ2-5; D is uncertain. CDR1 and CDR2 (germline): DFQATT, SNEGSKA (reference sequence). Trimming removed 3 bases from V and 4 bases from J, with 3 bases in between. The CDR3 loop spans 10 amino acids. Written as DNA, the CDR3 is TGCAGTGCTAGGGCAGAGACCCAGTACTTC. It codes for CSARAETQYF.

The V call is TRBV5-1, the J call TRBJ2-7; D gene uncertain. The V end lost 3 bases, the J end lost 0 bases, and 4 bases lay between the germline ends. Per the germline V gene, CDR1 is SGHRS and CDR2 is YFSETQ. This CDR3 comprises 12 residues. For the CDR3, the DNA is TGCGCCAGCAGCTACACCTCCTACGAGCAGTACTTC. Protein: CASSYTSYEQYF.

V and J are TRBV19 and TRBJ1-6, with D perhaps TRBD1 (6 bases). Per germline, CDR1 LNHDA and CDR2 SQIVND (reference sequence). V gave up 5 bases and J gave up 5 bases, with 10 bases separating them. The CDR3 totals 14 residues. The CDR3 reads CASSVQGNNSPLHF. CDR3 nucleotides: TGTGCCAGTAGTGTACAGGGAAATAATTCACCCCTCCACTTT.

V usage is TRBV5-4 and J usage is TRBJ2-7, with 8 nucleotides matching TRBD1. V shed 2 bases, J shed 0 bases, and the junction held 1 base outside the gene matches. This CDR3 contains 14 residues. Germline CDR1 reads SGHNT; CDR2 reads YYREEE (reference sequence). Written as DNA, the CDR3 is TGTGCCAGCAGCTTACAGGGGGGCTCCTACGAGCAGTACTTC. Its protein product is CASSLQGGSYEQYF.

The J gene is TRBJ2-6, the V gene TRBV5-1; the D call may be TRBD1 or TRBD2 (5 bases each). Per germline, CDR1 SGHRS and CDR2 YFSETQ. The V end lost 4 bases, the J end lost 7 bases, and 12 bases lay between the germline ends. The CDR3 extends over 14 amino acids. CDR3 bases: TGCGCCAGCAGCGCCGGGACGTCAGCCAACGTCCTGACTTTC. It specifies CASSAGTSANVLTF.

This chain uses TRBV7-5 with TRBJ2-6; the DNA was not used to check the table's D call, TRBD1. TRBV7-5 is a recognized pseudogene. This CDR3 is 17 amino acids long. The CDR3 protein is CVRSRLTGTDGANVLTF. CDR3 in DNA: TGTGTCAGAAGCCGTCTGACAGGGACAGATGGGGCCAACGTCCTGACTTTC.

The chain carries TRBV25-1 and TRBJ1-5; a possible D gene is TRBD1 (6 bases). V lost 6 bases and J 3 bases, leaving 12 bases between the germline ends. From germline, CDR1 is MGHDK and CDR2 SYGVNS. The CDR3 has 14 amino acids. The DNA for the CDR3 is TGTGCCAGCAGCCGGACAGATTTCAATCAGCCCCAGCATTTT. Protein: CASSRTDFNQPQHF.

The chain joins TRBV6-6 to TRBJ2-7, with D perhaps being TRBD1 or TRBD2 (5 bases each). In germline, CDR1 is MNHNY, CDR2 SVGAGI (reference sequence). The CDR3 totals 13 residues. Trimming cost V 4 bases and J 7 bases, with 14 bases left between them. CDR3 bases: TGTGCCAGCAGTTTACCGCCGAGGGGAGAGCAGTACTTC. Translating gives CASSLPPRGEQYF.

V and J are TRBV6-1 and TRBJ1-6; D is perhaps TRBD1 (6 bases). With 7 bases removed from V and 7 bases from J, the gap between germline ends came to 8 bases. Germline V gene sequence: CDR1 MNHNS, CDR2 SASEGT. The length of the CDR3 is 12 residues. The CDR3 sequence: CASMQGNSPLHF. Here the CDR3 DNA reads TGTGCCAGCATGCAGGGGAATTCACCCCTCCACTTT.

The chain is built from TRBV7-2 and TRBJ2-7, with 9 bases lining up with TRBD2. In germline, CDR1 is SGHTA, CDR2 FQGNSA. The CDR3 is made up of 15 amino acids. After removal of 5 bases from V and 4 bases from J, the junction contained 9 bases not matched to a gene. This CDR3 is CASSRASGEGYEQYF. CDR3 DNA: TGTGCCAGCAGCCGTGCTAGCGGGGAAGGGTACGAGCAGTACTTC. Complete variable domain (other parts from reference TRBV7-2 and TRBJ2-7): GAGVSQSPSNKVTEKGKDVELRCDPISGHTALYWYRQSLGQGLEFLIYFQGNSAPDKSGLPSDRFSAERTGGSVSTLTIQRTQQEDSAVYLCASSRASGEGYEQYFGPGTRLTVT.

The V gene is TRBV7-2, the J gene TRBJ2-7; 11 nucleotides line up with TRBD2. Germline CDR1 reads SGHTA; CDR2 reads FQGNSA. Unmatched junction bases numbered 4, after V lost 6 bases and J lost 6 bases. The CDR3 runs to 13 residues. CDR3: CASRLAGGSEQYF. In nucleotides, the CDR3 is TGTGCCAGCAGGCTAGCGGGAGGTTCCGAGCAGTACTTC.

This clone was seen a single time. This chain connects TRBV11-2 to TRBJ1-4, with D possibly TRBD1 on 5 matching bases. Germline values: CDR1 SGHAT, CDR2 FQNNGV. The CDR3 totals 16 residues. V was shortened by 5 bases and J by 0 bases, with 13 bases between the two germline ends. CDR3 sequence (DNA): TGTGCCAGCAGCATACAGGAGTCTGCAACTAATGAAAAACTGTTTTTT. It specifies CASSIQESATNEKLFF.

This sequence joins TRBV19 and TRBJ1-5; TRBD1 is a possible D gene (6 bases). The CDR3 loop spans 17 amino acids. CDR1 is LNHDA, CDR2 SQIVND, per germline (reference sequence). The germline V and J ends were trimmed by 0 bases and 5 bases, with 17 bases remaining between them. The CDR3 is CASSIDEYGWGHQPQHF. The CDR3 nucleotides are TGTGCCAGTAGTATAGACGAATACGGCTGGGGGCATCAGCCCCAGCATTTT.

About this clone itself: The junction shows a germline mismatch at one end, possibly a read error. The J gene is TRBJ2-7, the V gene TRBV7-3; no reliable D call. Germline loops: CDR1 SGHTA, CDR2 FQGTGA. The CDR3 spans 10 residues. The chain's CDR3 is CASSLGSQVF. In DNA, the CDR3 is TGTGCCAGCAGCTTGGGCTCTCAAGTTTTC. Supplemented by reference TRBV7-3 and TRBJ2-7, the full variable domain reads GAGVSQTPSNKVTEKGKYVELRCDPISGHTALYWYRQSLGQGPEFLIYFQGTGAADDSGLPNDRFFAVRPEGSVSTLKIQRTERGDSAVYLCASSLGSQVFGPGTRLTVT.

The chain carries TRBV5-5 and TRBJ2-5; 14 bases fit TRBD2. The germline gives CDR1 SGHKS, CDR2 YYEKEE (reference sequence). The CDR3 covers 17 residues. Trimming took 5 bases from V and 3 from J; bases not matched to a gene: 9. CDR3 sequence (DNA): TGTGCCAGCAGTTCCGGACTAGCGGGGGGACGGGAAGAGACCCAGTACTTC. Translated, it gives CASSSGLAGGREETQYF.

This chain joins TRBV7-2 and TRBJ2-1, with D unresolved. With 8 bases removed from V and 0 bases from J, the gap between germline ends came to 8 bases. CDR1 SGHTA and CDR2 FQGNSA come from the germline V gene. The CDR3 runs 13 residues. The CDR3 bases are TGTGCCAGCGGTGACGGCTCCTACAATGAGCAGTTCTTC. The encoded protein is CASGDGSYNEQFF.

The chain employs TRBV5-1 and TRBJ1-4, with D perhaps matching TRBD1 (6 bases). The V gene's germline CDR1 is SGHRS and CDR2 YFSETQ. With 0 bases removed from V and 3 bases from J, the gap between germline ends came to 12 bases. The CDR3 runs to 16 residues. This CDR3 is CASSLDRGTPNEKLFF. CDR3 DNA sequence: TGCGCCAGCAGCTTGGACAGAGGGACACCTAATGAAAAACTGTTTTTT.

V gene TRBV27 combines with J gene TRBJ2-7; D gene unclear. Looked up from germline, CDR1 is MNHEY and CDR2 is SMNVEV (reference sequence). The V end was cut by 11 bases, the J end by 9 bases, with 14 bases between. There are 10 residues in the CDR3. The CDR3 region is CARTLAGQYF. In nucleotides, the CDR3 is TGTGCCCGAACCCTGGCTGGGCAGTACTTC.